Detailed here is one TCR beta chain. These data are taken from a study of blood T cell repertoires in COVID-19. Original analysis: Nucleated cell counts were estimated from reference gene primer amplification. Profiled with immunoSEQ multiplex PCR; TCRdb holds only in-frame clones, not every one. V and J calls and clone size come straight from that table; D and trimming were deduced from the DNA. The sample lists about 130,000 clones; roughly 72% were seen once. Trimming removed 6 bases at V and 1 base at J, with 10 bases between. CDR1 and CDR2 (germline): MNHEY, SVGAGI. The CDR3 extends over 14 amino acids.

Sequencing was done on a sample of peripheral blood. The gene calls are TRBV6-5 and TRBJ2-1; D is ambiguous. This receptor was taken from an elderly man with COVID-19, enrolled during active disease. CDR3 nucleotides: TGTGCCAGCAGGCATTCCGGGTCCTACAATGAGCAGTTCTTC. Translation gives CASRHSGSYNEQFF.